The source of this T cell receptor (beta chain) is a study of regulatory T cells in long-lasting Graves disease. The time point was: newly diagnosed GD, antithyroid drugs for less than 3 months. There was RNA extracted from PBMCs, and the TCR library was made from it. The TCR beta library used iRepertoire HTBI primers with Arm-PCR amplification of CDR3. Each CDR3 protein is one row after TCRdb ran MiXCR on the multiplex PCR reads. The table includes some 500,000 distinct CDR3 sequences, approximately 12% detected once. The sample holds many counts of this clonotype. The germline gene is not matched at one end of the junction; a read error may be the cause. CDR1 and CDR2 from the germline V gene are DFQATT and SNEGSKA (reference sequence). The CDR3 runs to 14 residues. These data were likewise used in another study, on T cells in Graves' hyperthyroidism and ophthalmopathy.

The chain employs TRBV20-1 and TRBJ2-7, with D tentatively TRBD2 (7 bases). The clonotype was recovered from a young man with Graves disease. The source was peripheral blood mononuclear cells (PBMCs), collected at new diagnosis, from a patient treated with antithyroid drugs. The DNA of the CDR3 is TGCAGTGGTAGAAGGGAGGGGGGCTCCTACGAGCAGTACTTC. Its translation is CSGRREGGSYEQYF.